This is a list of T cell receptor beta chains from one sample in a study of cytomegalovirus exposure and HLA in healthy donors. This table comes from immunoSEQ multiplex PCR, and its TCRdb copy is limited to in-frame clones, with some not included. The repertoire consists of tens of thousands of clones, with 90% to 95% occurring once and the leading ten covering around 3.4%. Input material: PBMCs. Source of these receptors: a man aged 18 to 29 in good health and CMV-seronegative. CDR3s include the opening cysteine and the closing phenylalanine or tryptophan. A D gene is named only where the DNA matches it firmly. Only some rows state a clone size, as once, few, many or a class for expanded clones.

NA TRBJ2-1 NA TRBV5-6 TGTGCCAGCAGACGACCCGGGACTGGCAACAATGAGCAGTTCTTC CASRRPGTGNNEQFF
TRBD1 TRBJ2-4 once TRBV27 TGTGCCAGCAGTCCCGGGACAGGGGGTTTCAACATTCAGTACTTC CASSPGTGGFNIQYF
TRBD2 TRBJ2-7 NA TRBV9 TGTGCCAGCAGCGTAGATCCCGGGACTACCCTCTACGAGCAGTACTTC CASSVDPGTTLYEQYF
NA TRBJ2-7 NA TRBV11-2 TGTGCCAGCAGCGGGCGGGGTCTCTCCTACGAGCAGTACTTC CASSGRGLSYEQYF
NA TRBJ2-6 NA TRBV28 TGTGCCAGCAGTTCCACAGGGTCTGGGGCCAACGTCCTGACTTTC CASSSTGSGANVLTF
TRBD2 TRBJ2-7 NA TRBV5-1 TGCGCCAGCAGCTTGGGCGCGGGAGGGCCGGAAGAGCAGTACTTC CASSLGAGGPEEQYF
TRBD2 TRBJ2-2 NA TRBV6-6 TGTGCCAGCAGTTACAGACTAGCGGGAGGTACCGGGGAGCTGTTTTTT CASSYRLAGGTGELFF
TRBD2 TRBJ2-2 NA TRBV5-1 TGCGCCAGCAGCTGGCTAGCGGGAGCGGTCGGGGAGCTGTTTTTT CASSWLAGAVGELFF
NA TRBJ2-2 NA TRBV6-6 TGTGCCAGCCAACGGATCAGGGGCACCGGGGAGCTGTTTTTT CASQRIRGTGELFF
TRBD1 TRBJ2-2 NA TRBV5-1 TGCGCCAGCAGCTTGGATGGACAGGGCTTCGCGAACACCGGGGAGCTGTTTTTT CASSLDGQGFANTGELFF
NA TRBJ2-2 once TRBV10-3 TGTGCCATCAGCCAGGGTAGCGGGGAGCTGTTTTTT CAISQGSGELFF
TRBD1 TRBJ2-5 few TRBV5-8 TGTGCCAGCAGCGACCTCAGGACAGGGTCCGAGGAGACCCAGTACTTC CASSDLRTGSEETQYF
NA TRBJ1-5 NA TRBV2 TGTGCCAGCAGTCCCGGGTCGTTTCAGCCCCAGCATTTT CASSPGSFQPQHF
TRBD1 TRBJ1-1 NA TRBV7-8 TGTGCCAGCAGCCGCGGGACAGGAAACACTGAAGCTTTCTTT CASSRGTGNTEAFF
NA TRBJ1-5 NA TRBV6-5 TGTGCCAGCAGTCCCGACACCTTCAATCAGCCCCAGCATTTT CASSPDTFNQPQHF
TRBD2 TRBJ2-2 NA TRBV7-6 TGTGCCAGCAGCTTAGAGTCCGGGGGGGCCACCGGGGAGCTGTTTTTT CASSLESGGATGELFF
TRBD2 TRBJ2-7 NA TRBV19 TGTGCCAGTAGTATAGGGTTTGGGCTAGCGGGAGCGGAGGAGCAGTACTTC CASSIGFGLAGAEEQYF
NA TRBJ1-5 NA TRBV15 TGTGCCACCAGCAGAGCAGGGCTCGATTATAGCAATCAGCCCCAGCATTTT CATSRAGLDYSNQPQHF
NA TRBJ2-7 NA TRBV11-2 TGTGCCAGCAGCTCGTCAGGAGGGTCCCCCTACGAGCAGTACTTC CASSSSGGSPYEQYF
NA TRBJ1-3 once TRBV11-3 TGTGCCAGCAGCCCCGGACATGGCTCTGGAAACACCATATATTTT CASSPGHGSGNTIYF
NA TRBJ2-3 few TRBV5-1 TGCGCCAGCAGCCCTACAGGGATCCCAGATACGCAGTATTTT CASSPTGIPDTQYF
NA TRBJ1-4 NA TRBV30 TGTGCCTGGATTCCAGGTGAATCGAAAACTAATGAAAAACTGTTTTTT CAWIPGESKTNEKLFF
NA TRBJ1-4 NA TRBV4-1 TGCGCCAGCAGCCAGAACAGCCCTAATGAAAAACTGTTTTTT CASSQNSPNEKLFF
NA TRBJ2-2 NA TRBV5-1 TGCGCCAGCAGCATCACGACAGACCCGAACACCGGGGAGCTGTTTTTT CASSITTDPNTGELFF
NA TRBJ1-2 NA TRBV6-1 TGTGCCAGCAGTAACAGTCCCTTCTATGGCTACACCTTC CASSNSPFYGYTF
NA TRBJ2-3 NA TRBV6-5 TGTGCCAGCAGTTCACGGCGGTACAGCACAGATACGCAGTATTTT CASSSRRYSTDTQYF
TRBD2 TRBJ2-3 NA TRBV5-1 TGCGCCAGCAGCTTGGTATTAATGAGCGGGGGGGATGGCACAGATACGCAGTATTTT CASSLVLMSGGDGTDTQYF
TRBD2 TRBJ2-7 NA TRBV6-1 TGTGCCAGCCTTGGGACTAGCGGGAGAAACGAGCAGTACTTC CASLGTSGRNEQYF
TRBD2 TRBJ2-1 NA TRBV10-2 TGCGCCAGCAGCAAAAATAGCGGGTCTTACAATGAGCAGTTCTTC CASSKNSGSYNEQFF
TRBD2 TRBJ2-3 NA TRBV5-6 TGTGCCAGCAGCCGAGGAGCTAGCGGGAGCGCAGATACGCAGTATTTT CASSRGASGSADTQYF
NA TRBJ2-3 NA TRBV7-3 TGTGCCAGCAGCCGGGGGACCTCCACCACAGATACGCAGTATTTT CASSRGTSTTDTQYF
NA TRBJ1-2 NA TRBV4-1 TGCGCCAGCAGCCAAATGCGGGGGGGCGGGCGGTATGGCTACACCTTC CASSQMRGGGRYGYTF
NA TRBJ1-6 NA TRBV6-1 TGTGCCAGCAGTGGGGAGGGACGGACGATGTCCTATAATTCACCCCTCCACTTT CASSGEGRTMSYNSPLHF